Below, 15 T cell receptor beta chains from the same sample are listed, as sequenced in a study of blood T cell repertoires in COVID-19 (dated by TCRdb to the early 2020s). Library construction relied on the immunoSEQ multiplex PCR assay. TCRdb mirrors the immuneACCESS table, restricted to in-frame sequences. Some clones are absent from its copies; in checked studies, under half trace to an unresolved V gene, and the reason for the others is unknown. This sample has 60,000 or so clones in its table, and just under 80% of those were observed once. The top ten clonotypes cover roughly 25% of the sample. The sample comprised peripheral blood. The receptors derive from a human donor in a cohort sampled during active COVID-19.

CDR3 nucleotide sequence: TGTGCCAGCCGAACAGGGACGGTTAACTATGGCTACACCTTC. Amino acids: CASRTGTVNYGYTF. This chain links TRBV5-6 with TRBJ1-2; D is possibly TRBD1 (6 bases). In germline, CDR1 is SGHDT, CDR2 YYEEEE. CDR3 length: 14 residues. The V end lost 7 bases, the J end lost 1 base, and 14 bases lay between the germline ends.

CDR3 in amino acids: CASSQRLTGVADTQYF. The DNA for the CDR3 is TGTGCCAGCAGCCAAAGGTTAACCGGGGTTGCAGATACGCAGTATTTT. The V and J genes are TRBV4-2 and TRBJ2-3; the D gene is possibly TRBD2 (5 bases). V shed 2 bases and J shed 4 bases, with 16 bases lying between them. Germline CDR1 reads LGHNA; CDR2 reads YNFKEQ. This CDR3 spans 16 amino acids.

To note about this clone: The junction and the germline gene differ at one end; a read error may be behind it. This chain uses TRBV7-7 with TRBJ2-2, with D possibly being TRBD2 (5 bases). The germline V gene has CDR1 SSHAT and CDR2 FNYEAQ (reference sequence). The CDR3 has 15 amino acids. CDR3 residues: CASTPSGGWTGELFF. DNA of the CDR3: TGTGCTAGCACCCCCTCCGGCGGGTGGACCGGGGAGCTGTTTTTT.

The chain uses TRBV19 and TRBJ1-2; 7 positions agree with TRBD1. The CDR3 extends over 15 amino acids. CDR1 is LNHDA, CDR2 SQIVND, per germline (reference sequence). Trimming removed 5 bases from V and 6 bases from J; junction bases left unmatched: 12. CDR3 DNA: TGTGCCAGTAGTGCCCAACTCCGGGACAGCCATGGCTACACCTTC. It yields the protein CASSAQLRDSHGYTF.

As DNA, the CDR3 is TGTGCCAGCTCACCACAGGATATGGGACTCACCTACAATGAGCAGTTCTTC. It codes for CASSPQDMGLTYNEQFF. This sequence joins TRBV18 and TRBJ2-1; possible D gene TRBD2, 6 bases. Between the trimmed V and J ends, which lost 1 base and 2 bases, there was a span of 15 bases. The CDR3 runs to 17 residues. The V gene's germline CDR1 is KGHSH and CDR2 LQKENI.

This clone is a singleton in its sample. The V gene is TRBV6-6, the J gene TRBJ1-4, with TRBD1 identical over 8 bases. With 6 bases clipped from V and 4 bases from J, the junction kept 4 bases outside the gene matches. The CDR3 extends over 14 amino acids. Looked up from germline, CDR1 is MNHNY and CDR2 is SVGAGI (reference sequence). CDR3 residues: CASRSTGDNEKLFF. The CDR3 coding sequence is TGTGCCAGCAGGTCGACAGGGGATAATGAAAAACTGTTTTTT.

The rearrangement links TRBV3-1 (or the pseudogene TRBV3-2) to TRBJ2-2, with 7 bases fitting TRBD2. The CDR3 covers 18 residues. V was clipped by 1 base and J by 0 bases; unmatched bases: 8. CDR1 LGHDT and CDR2 YNNKEL come from the germline V gene (reference sequence). CDR3 nucleotide sequence: TGTGCCAGCAGCCAAGGACTAGCATTTAATGCGAACACCGGGGAGCTGTTTTTT. Its translation is CASSQGLAFNANTGELFF.

This clone was recorded once. The chain is built from TRBV10-3 and TRBJ1-3; TRBD1 aligns across 7 bases. The CDR3 runs to 18 residues. CDR1 and CDR2 from the germline V gene are ENHRY and SYGVKD. Trimming cost V 3 bases and J 0 bases; bases outside gene matches: 11. The CDR3 nucleotides read TGTGCCATCAGTGATCCCAGCAGGGACAGACACTCTGGAAACACCATATATTTT. This sequence encodes CAISDPSRDRHSGNTIYF.

The chain has TRBV7-9 and TRBJ2-3; a weak D match, TRBD2 (5 bases). Germline CDR1 reads SEHNR; CDR2 reads FQNEAQ (reference sequence). The CDR3 is 14 residues long. V shed 2 bases and J shed 2 bases, with 8 bases lying between them. In DNA, the CDR3 is TGTGCCAGCAGCTTATACGACTACACAGATACGCAGTATTTT. Residues: CASSLYDYTDTQYF.

The CDR3 DNA is TGTGCCACCTACGGATCGGGGGTTAGATCCTACGAGCAGTACTTC. Encoded protein: CATYGSGVRSYEQYF. The chain links TRBV6-5 to TRBJ2-7, with D maybe TRBD2 (6 bases). The CDR3 has 15 residues. Trimming took off 10 bases at V and 1 base at J, with 20 bases between the two ends. Germline V gene data show CDR1 as MNHEY and CDR2 as SVGAGI.

J is TRBJ2-3 and V is TRBV27, with TRBD1 as a possible D gene (5 bases). Per the germline V gene, CDR1 is MNHEY and CDR2 is SMNVEV (reference sequence). Trimming took off 0 bases at V and 4 bases at J, with 11 bases between the two ends. The CDR3 consists of 15 residues. The CDR3 nucleotides read TGTGCCAGCAGTTTATCGGGCAGGGCGGCAGATACGCAGTATTTT. Amino acids: CASSLSGRAADTQYF.

The V call is TRBV19, the J call TRBJ1-1; unclear D gene. In germline, CDR1 is LNHDA, CDR2 SQIVND (reference sequence). V was pared by 2 bases and J by 8 bases, with 12 bases between. The CDR3 is 13 amino acids. CDR3 bases: TGTGCCAGTAGTATATACGGAGGAGGGGAAGCTTTCTTT. Its translation: CASSIYGGGEAFF. The entire variable domain, with the rest obtained from reference TRBV19 and TRBJ1-1, is as follows: DGGITQSPKYLFRKEGQNVTLSCEQNLNHDAMYWYRQDPGQGLRLIYYSQIVNDFQKGDIAEGYSVSREKKESFPLTVTSAQKNPTAFYLCASSIYGGGEAFFGQGTRLTVV.

The chain links TRBV7-8 to TRBJ2-1; 10 bases match TRBD2. Germline CDR1 and CDR2: SGHVS and FQNEAQ. This CDR3 has 16 residues. Unmatched junction bases numbered 2, after V lost 3 bases and J lost 0 bases. CDR3 DNA sequence: TGTGCCAGCAGCTTCTCTAGCGGGGGCTCCTACAATGAGCAGTTCTTC. Encoded protein: CASSFSSGGSYNEQFF.

The chain links TRBV28 to TRBJ1-3, with D unresolved. The germline gives CDR1 MDHEN, CDR2 SYDVKM. Between the trimmed V and J ends, which lost 4 bases and 0 bases, there was a span of 10 bases. The CDR3 has 15 amino acids. In DNA form, the CDR3 reads TGTGCCAGCAGTTCCTTAGTTTACTCTGGAAACACCATATATTTT. Translated, it gives CASSSLVYSGNTIYF.

The chain has TRBV2 and TRBJ2-7; D is uncertain. The V gene's germline CDR1 is SNHLY and CDR2 FYNNEI. V lost 6 bases and J lost 5, with 8 bases in between. The CDR3 covers 11 residues. The CDR3 DNA follows: TGTGCCAGCAGCGTACTCGACGAGCAGTACTTC. It translates to CASSVLDEQYF.